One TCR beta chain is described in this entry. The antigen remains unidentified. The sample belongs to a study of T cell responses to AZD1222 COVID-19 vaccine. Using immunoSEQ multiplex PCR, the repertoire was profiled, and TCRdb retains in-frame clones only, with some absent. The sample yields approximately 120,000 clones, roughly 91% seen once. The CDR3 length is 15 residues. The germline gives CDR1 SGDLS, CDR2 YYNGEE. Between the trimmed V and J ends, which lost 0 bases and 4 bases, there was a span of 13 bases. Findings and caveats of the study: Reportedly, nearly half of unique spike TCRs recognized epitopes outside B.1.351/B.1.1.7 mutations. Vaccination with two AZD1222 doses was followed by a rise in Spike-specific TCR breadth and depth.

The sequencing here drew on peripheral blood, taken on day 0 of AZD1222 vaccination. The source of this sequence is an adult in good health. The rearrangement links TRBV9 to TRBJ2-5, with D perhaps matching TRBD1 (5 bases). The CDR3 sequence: CASSVDQWTLETQYF. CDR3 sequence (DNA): TGTGCCAGCAGCGTAGATCAGTGGACACTAGAGACCCAGTACTTC.